A single sample is the source of the 7 T cell receptor beta chains below, sequenced in a study of cytomegalovirus exposure and HLA in healthy donors. The study ran its PCR with 60 Vbeta and 13 Jbeta primers. The data were produced by immunoSEQ multiplex PCR, yet TCRdb's version contains in-frame clones alone and is incomplete. The profile shows about 100,000 clones, about 72% of them singletons. Input material: PBMCs. The receptors were gathered from a woman aged 55-70 years in good health and CMV-seropositive.

The J gene is TRBJ2-1, the V gene TRBV9, with D maybe TRBD2 (5 bases). V was trimmed by 1 base and J by 7 bases, leaving 15 bases between them. CDR3 length: 15 amino acids. Germline values: CDR1 SGDLS, CDR2 YYNGEE. The CDR3 loop is CASSVMGVDGNEQFF. The CDR3 coding sequence is TGTGCCAGCAGCGTAATGGGAGTTGACGGAAATGAGCAGTTCTTC.

The CDR3 sequence: CASSPQSSYNSPLHF. The CDR3 DNA is TGTGCCAGCTCACCACAGAGCTCCTATAATTCACCCCTCCACTTT. The chain carries TRBV18 and TRBJ1-6, with unresolved D. V was trimmed by 1 base and J by 0 bases, leaving 4 bases between them. The CDR3 length is 15 residues. Germline V gene sequence: CDR1 KGHSH, CDR2 LQKENI.

The genes are TRBV7-3 and TRBJ2-5; TRBD2 agrees at 7 bases. The CDR3 covers 15 residues. CDR1 and CDR2 from the germline V gene are SGHTA and FQGTGA. Germline trimming cut 5 bases from V and 5 bases from J; bases unmatched to any gene: 11. DNA of the CDR3: TGTGCCAGCAGCCCGGCTGGGGGGGGGTCGGAGACCCAGTACTTC. It translates to CASSPAGGGSETQYF.

The chain couples TRBV7-3 to TRBJ2-1; 10 bases are a match to TRBD2. The CDR3 contains 15 residues. The trim removed 5 bases at V and 6 bases at J, leaving 7 bases unmatched. In germline, CDR1 is SGHTA, CDR2 FQGTGA. CDR3 bases: TGTGCCAGCAGCCTACGTCCTAGCGGGAGCAATGAGCAGTTCTTC. Translating it yields CASSLRPSGSNEQFF.

V gene TRBV19 combines with J gene TRBJ2-1; tentatively, D is TRBD2 (7 bases). In germline, CDR1 is LNHDA, CDR2 SQIVND (reference sequence). The CDR3 spans 18 residues. Deletions cut 7 bases from V and 4 bases from J, with 26 bases between. CDR3 amino acids: CASTTLVGGEGGYNEQFF. The DNA of the CDR3 is TGTGCCAGTACTACCCTGGTAGGAGGGGAGGGGGGGTACAATGAGCAGTTCTTC.

This chain connects TRBV9 to TRBJ2-5, with 9 bases aligning to TRBD2. CDR1 is SGDLS, CDR2 YYNGEE, per germline. V dropped 0 bases and J dropped 4; count of bases not matched to a gene: 10. CDR3 size: 17 residues. The CDR3 region is CASSVEPAGGRGETQYF. The CDR3 DNA is TGTGCCAGCAGCGTAGAACCAGCGGGAGGCCGTGGAGAGACCCAGTACTTC. Full variable domain (remainder filled in from reference TRBV9 and TRBJ2-5): DSGVTQTPKHLITATGQRVTLRCSPRSGDLSVYWYQQSLDQGLQFLIQYYNGEERAKGNILERFSAQQFPDLHSELNLSSLELGDSALYFCASSVEPAGGRGETQYFGPGTRLLVL.

This chain uses TRBV6-6 with TRBJ2-1; TRBD2 aligns across 14 bases. Germline trimming cut 6 bases from V and 13 bases from J; bases unmatched to any gene: 8. CDR3 length equals 14 residues. Germline V gene sequence: CDR1 MNHNY, CDR2 SVGAGI (reference sequence). CDR3 sequence: CASRRETSGRAQFF. The CDR3, as DNA: TGTGCCAGCAGACGCGAGACTAGCGGGAGGGCACAGTTCTTC.